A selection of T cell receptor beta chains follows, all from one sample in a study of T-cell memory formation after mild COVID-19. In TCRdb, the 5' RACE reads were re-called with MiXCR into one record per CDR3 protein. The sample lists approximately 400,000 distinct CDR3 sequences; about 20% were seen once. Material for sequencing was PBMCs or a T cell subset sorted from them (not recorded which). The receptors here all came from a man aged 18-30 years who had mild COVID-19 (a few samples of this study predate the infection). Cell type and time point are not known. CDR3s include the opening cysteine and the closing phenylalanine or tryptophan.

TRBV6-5	CASRNSGNTEAFF
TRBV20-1	CSAEPDPYEQYF
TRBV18	CASSPRRTTPDEQYF
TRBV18	CASSPTGQMNYGYTF
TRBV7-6	CASSLGSGGAGEFEQFF
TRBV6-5	CASSQASGNTIYF
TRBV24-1	CATSDTGTANTGELFF
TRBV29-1	CSVNVGSTDTQYF
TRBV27	CASKGVGSPLHF
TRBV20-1	CSARGSDMETQYF
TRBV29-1	CSVEDPRASDTQYF
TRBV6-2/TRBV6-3	CASSYEAGSYEQYF
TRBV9	CASSPGGVADTQYF
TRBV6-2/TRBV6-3	CASRGTSRETQYF
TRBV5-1	CASSLEWDSYNEQFF
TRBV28	CASTQFQHGTGITDTQYF
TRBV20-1	CSAREDGLGQAEAFF
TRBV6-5	CASSLKGTAYEQYF
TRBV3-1	CASSQASGGAWWDTQYF
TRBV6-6	CASSRTGGPNNEQFF
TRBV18	CASSLGTPHNNYGYTF
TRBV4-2	CASSQGQATYEQYF
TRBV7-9	CASSLGSTGEAFF
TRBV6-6	CASSYSKADTQYF
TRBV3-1	CASSLSWTSDTQYF
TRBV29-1	CSGKTPGGELFF
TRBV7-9	CASSLGAGPSRDTQYF
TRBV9	CASRDETGMGGYTF
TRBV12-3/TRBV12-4	CASSLQGTMFVAGELFF
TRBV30	CAWSCEGIDDTF
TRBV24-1	CATSAAGDNTGELFF
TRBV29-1	CSVEVYNEQFF
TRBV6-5	CASSPVTTGNQPQHF
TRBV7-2	CASSLSTGLANTEAFF
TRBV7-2	CASSSLGAVADTQYF
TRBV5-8	CASSATGTANQPQHF
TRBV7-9	CASRENVGGRNEQFF
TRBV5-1	CASSFSPHTSSTDTQYF
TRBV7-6	CASSNPSGANVLTF
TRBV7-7	CASSLGSRTGQETQYF
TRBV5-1	CASSVGTSGYTDTQYF
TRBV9	CASSETGMYEQYF
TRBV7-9	CASSLLTGRGNTIYF
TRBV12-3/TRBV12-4	CASRGVTTYEQYF
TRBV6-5	CASSWSSGKETQYF
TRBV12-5	CASGYSGGTFQETQYF
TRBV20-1	CSANLAGGSDTQYF